Each of the 25 T cell receptor beta chains below was sequenced from the same sample in a study of OX40 agonist ivuxolimab in advanced cancers. The assay was immunoSEQ multiplex PCR, and TCRdb's table has in-frame clones only and misses some. The table shows tens of thousands of clones, with about four fifths occurring only once. The source material was CD4+ or CD8+ T cells sorted from blood, sampled in a trial of the OX40 agonist ivuxolimab. The receptors shown here come from an adult with an advanced solid tumor such as melanoma, head and neck, liver or kidney cancer.

This clone was recorded at least ten times. CDR3: CASSFGPEQYF. The CDR3 DNA follows: TGTGCCAGCAGCTTCGGACCAGAGCAGTACTTC. The chain couples TRBV7-6 to TRBJ2-7; D is unclear. The V and J ends lost 3 bases and 7 bases respectively, with 7 bases between them. Germline CDR1 SGHVS, CDR2 FNYEAQ. This CDR3 comprises 11 residues.

J is TRBJ1-1 and V is TRBV29-1, with D maybe TRBD1 (6 bases). This CDR3 is 15 amino acids long. V was cut by 6 bases and J by 4 bases, with 21 bases left in between. Germline CDR1 reads SQVTM; CDR2 reads ANQGSEA. The CDR3 region has the DNA TGCAGCGTCCCTCAAGGGGGGAAAGGGGGCACTGAAGCTTTCTTT. Amino acids: CSVPQGGKGGTEAFF.

The rearrangement links TRBV5-1 to TRBJ1-2; 7 bases align to TRBD1. V was pared by 4 bases and J by 6 bases, with 3 bases of the junction left unmatched. The CDR3 runs to 12 residues. Germline V CDR1 and CDR2: SGHRS, YFSETQ. CDR3 sequence (DNA): TGCGCCAGCAGCACCGGACAGGATGGCTACACCTTC. This codes for CASSTGQDGYTF.

This clone showed up just a few times. The chain employs TRBV18 and TRBJ2-7; no firm D call. This CDR3 spans 17 amino acids. Germline loops: CDR1 KGHSH, CDR2 LQKENI. The ends were cut back, 1 base at V and 4 bases at J, with 20 bases in the middle. This CDR3 is CASSPQRETQSLYEQYF. The DNA for the CDR3 is TGTGCCAGCTCACCACAGAGAGAGACTCAGAGTTTATACGAGCAGTACTTC.

This chain connects TRBV19 to TRBJ2-2; the D gene is possibly TRBD1 (5 bases). The CDR3 runs to 15 residues. Trimming stripped 5 bases from V and 5 bases from J, with 15 bases between. CDR1 is LNHDA, CDR2 SQIVND, per germline (reference sequence). The CDR3 loop is CASSSQGVRTGELFF. For the CDR3, the DNA is TGTGCCAGTAGTTCTCAGGGTGTTAGGACCGGGGAGCTGTTTTTT.

V gene TRBV27 combines with J gene TRBJ1-4; perhaps TRBD1 as D (5 bases). Trimming shortened V by 3 bases and J by 7 bases, and 12 bases separated the two germline ends. The CDR3 is made up of 14 amino acids. Germline-derived CDR1 and CDR2 are MNHEY and SMNVEV (reference sequence). CDR3 DNA sequence: TGTGCCAGCAGTTTCCTCCAGGGAAGTGAAAAACTGTTTTTT. It encodes CASSFLQGSEKLFF.

V is TRBV5-6 and J is TRBJ2-7; D possibly uses TRBD1 or TRBD2 (6 bases each). Germline-derived CDR1 and CDR2 are SGHDT and YYEEEE. The CDR3 totals 17 residues. Trimming left V 3 bases short and J 0 bases short, with 19 bases between. Here the CDR3 DNA reads TGTGCCAGCAGCTCGAAGTTTGGAGGGGGGATCTCCTACGAGCAGTACTTC. As protein: CASSSKFGGGISYEQYF.

The rearrangement uses TRBV7-9 and TRBJ2-4, with 10 bases fitting TRBD1. From germline, CDR1 is SEHNR and CDR2 FQNEAQ (reference sequence). V dropped 1 base and J dropped 0; count of bases not matched to a gene: 3. The CDR3 is 17 amino acids. In DNA form, the CDR3 reads TGTGCCAGCAGCTTAGTCGGGACAGGGGCAGCCAAAAACATTCAGTACTTC. Residues: CASSLVGTGAAKNIQYF.

This clone has ten or more counts. The gene calls are TRBV6-5 and TRBJ1-2; tentative D call: TRBD1 (6 bases). CDR3 length: 15 amino acids. Looked up from germline, CDR1 is MNHEY and CDR2 is SVGAGI. The V gene lost 0 bases and the J gene lost 6 bases, with 14 bases spanning the gap. The CDR3 nucleotides read TGTGCCAGCAGTTACTCCCAGGAGGGGGGGCATGGCTACACCTTC. This codes for CASSYSQEGGHGYTF.

The V gene is TRBV5-1, the J gene TRBJ2-4; D possibly corresponds to TRBD1 (5 bases). Trimming cost V 3 bases and J 9 bases, with 16 bases left between them. This CDR3 has 14 amino acids. Germline CDR1 is SGHRS and CDR2 is YFSETQ. This chain's CDR3 is CASSSQGGASIQYF. The DNA of the CDR3 is TGCGCCAGCAGCTCCCAGGGTGGGGCTTCCATTCAGTACTTC. The whole variable domain, filled in from reference TRBV5-1 and TRBJ2-4, reads KAGVTQTPRYLIKTRGQQVTLSCSPISGHRSVSWYQQTPGQGLQFLFEYFSETQRNKGNFPGRFSGRQFSNSRSEMNVSTLELGDSALYLCASSSQGGASIQYFGAGTRLSVL.

This clone was seen a single time. The chain joins TRBV6-1 to TRBJ2-7, with D perhaps assigned TRBD1 or TRBD2 (5 bases each). The CDR3 runs to 14 residues. Trimming shortened V by 1 base and J by 2 bases, and 9 bases separated the two germline ends. The germline V gene encodes CDR1 MNHNS and CDR2 SASEGT. The DNA for the CDR3 is TGTGCCAGCAGTGAAGTCCAGGGAGCCTACGAGCAGTACTTC. As protein: CASSEVQGAYEQYF.

Remarks on this clone: Other DNA sequences in the same sample also yield this CDR3. The V and J genes are TRBV5-1 and TRBJ2-5; tentative D call: TRBD2 (6 bases). Trimming removed 0 bases at V and 5 bases at J, with 14 bases between. The CDR3 spans 15 residues. The germline V gene encodes CDR1 SGHRS and CDR2 YFSETQ. The CDR3 region is CASSLEGLAWETQYF. DNA of the CDR3: TGCGCCAGCAGCTTGGAGGGGCTAGCGTGGGAGACCCAGTACTTC.

The V and J genes are TRBV5-6 and TRBJ2-1; 7 nucleotides match TRBD2. There are 15 residues in the CDR3. Germline assignment: CDR1 SGHDT and CDR2 YYEEEE. Trimming at V came to 2 bases and at J to 4 bases, leaving 6 bases not matched to a gene. The CDR3: CASSFSSGGYNEQFF. In DNA, the CDR3 is TGTGCCAGCAGCTTTTCTAGCGGAGGGTACAATGAGCAGTTCTTC.

The DNA of the CDR3 is TGTGCCAGCAGTCTTGACAGGGGTGGCAGCTACACCTTC. It yields the protein CASSLDRGGSYTF. The chain recombines TRBV6-5 with TRBJ1-2; 8 bases are shared with TRBD1. The V segment lost 5 bases and the J segment 9 bases; nucleotides outside the gene matches: 8. The CDR3 runs 13 residues. Germline values: CDR1 MNHEY, CDR2 SVGAGI.

The chain uses TRBV19 and TRBJ1-4, with D uncertain. V dropped 0 bases and J dropped 4 bases, with 9 bases sitting between them. The germline CDR1 and CDR2 sequences are LNHDA and SQIVND (reference sequence). CDR3 length: 15 amino acids. The CDR3, as DNA: TGTGCCAGTAGTATAGATCGTGACTTTAATGAAAAACTGTTTTTT. Protein product: CASSIDRDFNEKLFF.

The J gene is TRBJ2-7, the V gene TRBV27; D is ambiguous. V was cut by 4 bases and J by 0 bases, with 16 bases left in between. CDR3 length equals 16 residues. Germline CDR1 is MNHEY and CDR2 is SMNVEV (reference sequence). The CDR3 DNA reads TGTGCCAGCAGTTCAATTGGACCACTGAGCTCCTACGAGCAGTACTTC. Encoded protein: CASSSIGPLSSYEQYF.

This clone has only a few counts. The chain carries TRBV19 and TRBJ1-1, with 7 bases identical to TRBD1. The V gene's germline CDR1 is LNHDA and CDR2 SQIVND (reference sequence). The trim removed 0 bases at V and 7 bases at J, leaving 5 bases unmatched. There are 14 residues in the CDR3. CDR3 protein: CASSIEDREYEAFF. As DNA, the CDR3 is TGTGCCAGTAGTATAGAAGACAGGGAGTATGAAGCTTTCTTT. The full variable domain, completed using reference TRBV19 and TRBJ1-1, is DGGITQSPKYLFRKEGQNVTLSCEQNLNHDAMYWYRQDPGQGLRLIYYSQIVNDFQKGDIAEGYSVSREKKESFPLTVTSAQKNPTAFYLCASSIEDREYEAFFGQGTRLTVV.

The chain couples TRBV2 to TRBJ2-7; the match to TRBD1 covers 9 bases. V lost 2 bases to trimming and J lost 6 bases; unmatched junction nucleotides: 5. Looked up from germline, CDR1 is SNHLY and CDR2 is FYNNEI. CDR3 length: 14 amino acids. In DNA, the CDR3 is TGTGCCAGCAGTGAATTTTTACAGGGGGCCGAGCAGTACTTC. Translating it yields CASSEFLQGAEQYF.

The chain combines TRBV7-9 with TRBJ2-1; D may correspond to TRBD1 or TRBD2 (5 bases each). Germline V gene lookup returns CDR1 SEHNR and CDR2 FQNEAQ (reference sequence). The CDR3 runs to 13 residues. Between the trimmed V and J ends, which lost 0 bases and 6 bases, there was a span of 6 bases. CDR3 bases: TGTGCCAGCAGCTTAGCGAGGGGCAATGAGCAGTTCTTC. The encoded protein is CASSLARGNEQFF.

This clone was found once. The chain joins TRBV4-1 to TRBJ2-5; D is ambiguous. The germline V gene has CDR1 MGHRA and CDR2 YSYEKL. The CDR3 loop spans 12 amino acids. V lost 0 bases, J lost 5 bases, and 4 bases lay in between. The CDR3 DNA is TGCGCCAGCAGCCAAGATATGGAGACCCAGTACTTC. It is translated as CASSQDMETQYF.

CDR3 DNA: TGTGCCAGCAGTGGACTAGCGGGAGGCCAAGAGACCCAGTACTTC. It translates to CASSGLAGGQETQYF. The rearrangement joins TRBV25-1 to TRBJ2-5; 13 bases align to TRBD2. Germline values: CDR1 MGHDK, CDR2 SYGVNS. V trimming: 4 bases; J trimming: 1 base; junction bases outside the gene matches: 0. CDR3 length: 15 amino acids.

The V and J genes are TRBV5-1 and TRBJ2-1, with D possibly matching TRBD1 (5 bases). From germline, CDR1 is SGHRS and CDR2 YFSETQ. The CDR3 totals 13 residues. V lost 0 bases, J lost 9 bases, and 10 bases lay in between. CDR3 in amino acids: CASSLDQGTEQFF. The CDR3 bases are TGCGCCAGCAGCTTGGATCAGGGTACTGAGCAGTTCTTC.

The J gene is TRBJ2-1, the V gene TRBV6-5; D gene unclear. The CDR3 totals 11 residues. Trimming cost V 7 bases and J 6 bases, with 7 bases left between them. The germline V gene encodes CDR1 MNHEY and CDR2 SVGAGI. The CDR3 protein is CASKQTNEQFF. CDR3 sequence (DNA): TGTGCCAGCAAACAGACCAATGAGCAGTTCTTC.

The V gene is TRBV19, the J gene TRBJ2-5; 12 bases are shared with TRBD2. The CDR3 runs to 19 residues. J lost 0 bases, V lost 6 bases, and 14 bases had no gene match. Per germline, CDR1 LNHDA and CDR2 SQIVND (reference sequence). The CDR3 region has the DNA TGTGCCAGTAGCAATACCGGACTAGCGGGAAGGCGGTACCAAGAGACCCAGTACTTC. It yields the protein CASSNTGLAGRRYQETQYF.

This clone has a handful of counts. The chain uses TRBV4-2 and TRBJ2-7; 10 bases are shared with TRBD2. This CDR3 is 18 amino acids long. Germline-derived CDR1 and CDR2 are LGHNA and YNFKEQ. V shed 1 base, J shed 1 base, and the junction held 10 bases outside the gene matches. As DNA, the CDR3 is TGTGCCAGCAGCCAAGGCGTAGCGGGAGGATCTGGGTCCTACGAGCAGTACTTC. Translating gives CASSQGVAGGSGSYEQYF.